These 14 T cell receptor beta chains were sequenced from one sample in a study of cytomegalovirus exposure and HLA in healthy donors. PCR employed 60 Vbeta and 13 Jbeta primers. Sequenced by immunoSEQ multiplex PCR; TCRdb stores in-frame clones only, minus some. This sample yields fewer than 200,000 clones, of which roughly four fifths are seen a single time; less than 3% belongs to the top ten. What was sequenced was PBMCs. These TCRs come from a female donor in good health and CMV-seronegative.

The genes are TRBV6-5 and TRBJ2-3, with 7 bases lining up with TRBD2. Germline lookup yields CDR1 MNHEY and CDR2 SVGAGI. Unmatched junction bases numbered 9, after V lost 6 bases and J lost 3 bases. There are 15 residues in the CDR3. The CDR3 protein is CASRPAGWSTDTQYF. CDR3 DNA sequence: TGTGCCAGCAGGCCAGCGGGATGGAGTACAGATACGCAGTATTTT.

This clone was seen more than once but under ten times. V and J are TRBV29-1 and TRBJ1-2; tentative D call: TRBD1 (5 bases). The CDR3 consists of 15 residues. Germline lookup yields CDR1 SQVTM and CDR2 ANQGSEA. V was pared by 2 bases and J by 3 bases, with 16 bases between. The CDR3 region is CSVELGRREDYGYTF. The CDR3 DNA reads TGCAGCGTTGAACTAGGGCGCAGGGAGGACTATGGCTACACCTTC.

J is TRBJ1-2 and V is TRBV13, with TRBD1 identical over 11 bases. V was pared by 5 bases and J by 6 bases, with 5 bases of the junction left unmatched. The CDR3 has 14 residues. Germline loops: CDR1 PRHDT, CDR2 FYEKMQ (reference sequence). CDR3 DNA: TGTGCCAGCAGCATCGGACAGGGGGCAGATGGCTACACCTTC. Encoded protein: CASSIGQGADGYTF.

The J gene is TRBJ1-4, the V gene TRBV4-2, with 8 bases aligning to TRBD1. Germline-derived CDR1 and CDR2 are LGHNA and YNFKEQ. CDR3 length: 16 amino acids. V trimming: 4 bases; J trimming: 8 bases; junction bases outside the gene matches: 12. This CDR3 reads CASSRAGTGGDEKLFF. CDR3 coding DNA: TGTGCCAGCAGCCGCGCCGGCACAGGGGGAGACGAAAAACTGTTTTTT.

The rearrangement joins TRBV7-6 to TRBJ2-7; 7 bases are shared with TRBD1. The V gene end was trimmed by 5 bases and the J gene end by 0 bases; junction bases not matched to a gene: 10. Germline loops: CDR1 SGHVS, CDR2 FNYEAQ. The CDR3 runs 16 residues. CDR3 sequence reads: CASSPGQGDSSYEQYF. Written as DNA, the CDR3 is TGTGCCAGCAGCCCCGGGCAGGGGGATAGCTCCTACGAGCAGTACTTC. Together with reference TRBV7-6 and TRBJ2-7, the CDR3 gives the full variable domain: GAGVSQSPRYKVTKRGQDVALRCDPISGHVSLYWYRQALGQGPEFLTYFNYEAQQDKSGLPNDRFSAERPEGSISTLTIQRTEQRDSAMYRCASSPGQGDSSYEQYFGPGTRLTVT.

CDR3 sequence: CASSETDRGNEQFF. CDR3 nucleotides: TGTGCCAGCAGTGAGACGGACAGGGGCAATGAGCAGTTCTTC. The chain joins TRBV28 to TRBJ2-1; the match to TRBD1 covers 9 bases. The CDR3 runs 14 residues. Germline lookup yields CDR1 MDHEN and CDR2 SYDVKM. The junction had 5 bases not matched to a gene; V was cut back by 5 bases and J by 6 bases.

The chain recombines TRBV5-4 with TRBJ2-1, with 14 nucleotides matching TRBD2. The germline gives CDR1 SGHNT, CDR2 YYREEE (reference sequence). CDR3 length equals 16 residues. V lost 3 bases and J lost 10; bases outside the gene matches: 9. The DNA for the CDR3 is TGTGCCAGCAGCTCGTTCGGGACTAGCGGGAGTTGGGAGCAGTTCTTC. Translated, it gives CASSSFGTSGSWEQFF.

The J gene is TRBJ2-3, the V gene TRBV6-6; tentative D call: TRBD2 (6 bases). Trimming took off 6 bases at V and 2 bases at J, with 12 bases between the two ends. There are 14 residues in the CDR3. CDR1 and CDR2 from the germline V gene are MNHNY and SVGAGI (reference sequence). This CDR3 is CASSLAQITDTQYF. In DNA form, the CDR3 reads TGTGCCAGCAGCCTAGCGCAAATCACAGATACGCAGTATTTT.

This chain joins TRBV29-1 and TRBJ2-3; TRBD1 agrees at 7 bases. This CDR3 has 13 amino acids. Germline values: CDR1 SQVTM, CDR2 ANQGSEA. The V and J ends lost 6 bases and 8 bases, in that order; junction bases with no gene match: 11. CDR3 bases: TGCAGCGTCTCTGACACAGGGGAAGGTACGCAGTATTTT. Translated, it gives CSVSDTGEGTQYF.

CDR3 sequence: CASSMGRGSTNQPQHF. The CDR3, as DNA: TGTGCCAGTAGTATGGGTCGGGGGTCCACCAATCAGCCCCAGCATTTT. The V and J genes are TRBV19 and TRBJ1-5; D might be TRBD1 (5 bases). This CDR3 spans 16 amino acids. V was cut by 3 bases and J by 3 bases, with 15 bases left in between. Germline lookup yields CDR1 LNHDA and CDR2 SQIVND (reference sequence).

This chain uses TRBV10-1 with TRBJ2-4; 7 bases are shared with TRBD1. CDR1 is WNHNN and CDR2 is SYGVQD in the germline V gene (reference sequence). With 6 bases clipped from V and 1 base from J, the junction kept 15 bases outside the gene matches. The CDR3 has 18 amino acids. Written as DNA, the CDR3 is TGCGCCAGCAGGCCCGACAGGGTAGCCCATTCGGCCAAAAACATTCAGTACTTC. Protein: CASRPDRVAHSAKNIQYF.

This clone was counted only a few times. The chain uses TRBV6-6 and TRBJ1-1; tentatively, D is TRBD1 (5 bases). Trimming took 5 bases from V and 1 from J, leaving 8 bases between them. This CDR3 contains 13 residues. The germline V gene encodes CDR1 MNHNY and CDR2 SVGAGI (reference sequence). CDR3 region: CASSDGQNTEAFF. Here the CDR3 DNA reads TGTGCCAGCAGTGACGGACAGAACACTGAAGCTTTCTTT.

This clone was detected only a few times. The V gene is TRBV19, the J gene TRBJ1-1; D gene unclear. Germline loops: CDR1 LNHDA, CDR2 SQIVND (reference sequence). This CDR3 region has 17 residues. The V end was cut by 7 bases, the J end by 0 bases, with 21 bases between. The CDR3 sequence: CASKVREASSVNTEAFF. The CDR3 DNA sequence: TGTGCCAGTAAGGTGCGTGAGGCGTCGAGCGTGAACACTGAAGCTTTCTTT.

This chain connects TRBV6-5 to TRBJ2-2, with D perhaps matching TRBD2 (6 bases). V was cut by 5 bases and J by 6 bases, with 16 bases left in between. CDR1 is MNHEY and CDR2 is SVGAGI in the germline V gene. The CDR3 is 15 amino acids. The CDR3 DNA follows: TGTGCCAGCAGTCCAGACGGGGGAGTCTCCGGGGAGCTGTTTTTT. This codes for CASSPDGGVSGELFF.